These 19 T cell receptor beta chains were sequenced from one sample in a study of blood T cells in healthy people across ages. The second PCR ran about 6 to 12 cycles with a sample-barcoded 5' primer and J-beta primers. One entry per CDR3 protein, called by TCRdb with MiXCR from the 5' RACE reads. This repertoire shows over 600,000 distinct CDR3 sequences, approximately 40% found once; its top ten account for around 32%. Sequencing used blood. The receptors were gathered from an elderly man in good health.

The chain recombines TRBV2 with TRBJ2-5; 11 bases are shared with TRBD2. Germline CDR1 is SNHLY and CDR2 is FYNNEI. V lost 3 bases to trimming and J lost 9 bases; unmatched junction nucleotides: 12. This CDR3 has 16 amino acids. Here the CDR3 reads CASSERGTSGRWAQYF. DNA for the CDR3: TGTGCCAGCAGTGAGCGGGGGACTAGCGGCAGGTGGGCCCAGTACTTC.

Here the CDR3 DNA reads TGCAGCGTTGGAGGGACAGGGGGCGTAGCTTTCTTT. This translates into CSVGGTGGVAFF. The rearrangement links TRBV29-1 to TRBJ1-1; 12 nucleotides agree with TRBD1. V lost 4 bases to trimming and J lost 10 bases; unmatched junction nucleotides: 4. Germline CDR1 SQVTM, CDR2 ANQGSEA. The CDR3 is made up of 12 amino acids.

This clonotype was detected many times. The chain recombines TRBV5-1 with TRBJ2-3; 11 bases line up with TRBD2. This CDR3 is 14 amino acids long. Germline V gene lookup returns CDR1 SGHRS and CDR2 YFSETQ. The V gene end was trimmed by 2 bases and the J gene end by 5 bases; junction bases not matched to a gene: 1. In nucleotides, the CDR3 is TGCGCCAGCAGCTTCGGGACTAGCGGAGATACGCAGTATTTT. Its protein product is CASSFGTSGDTQYF.

V and J are TRBV27 and TRBJ1-6; no clear D. Trimming removed 7 bases at V and 7 bases at J, with 17 bases between. This CDR3 spans 15 amino acids. CDR1 is MNHEY and CDR2 is SMNVEV in the germline V gene (reference sequence). CDR3 loop: CASTMSSDGNSPLHF. In nucleotides, the CDR3 is TGTGCCAGCACCATGAGCTCCGACGGGAATTCACCCCTCCACTTT.

A word on this clonotype: A junction end diverges from the germline sequence, so it may reflect a read error. The genes are TRBV6-5 and TRBJ2-5; 7 bases map to TRBD2. The CDR3 contains 16 residues. In germline, CDR1 is MNHEY, CDR2 SVGAGI. CDR3 in DNA: TGTGCCGGCAGTTACCACCGGGACTACACCTACAATGAGCAGTACTTC. Amino acids: CAGSYHRDYTYNEQYF.

This clonotype was recorded only once. The genes are TRBV20-1 and TRBJ2-4; D perhaps matches TRBD1 (5 bases). The germline V gene has CDR1 DFQATT and CDR2 SNEGSKA (reference sequence). The V gene lost 0 bases and the J gene lost 0 bases, with 18 bases spanning the gap. The length of the CDR3 is 18 residues. CDR3 nucleotide sequence: TGCAGTGCTAGAGATTGGCGGCGTACAGGCCGAGCCAAAAACATTCAGTACTTC. It yields the protein CSARDWRRTGRAKNIQYF.

About this clonotype itself: This could be a read error, since a much larger clone is one nucleotide away. The chain couples TRBV25-1 to TRBJ2-5, with no clear D. Germline V gives CDR1 MGHDK, CDR2 SYGVNS. The CDR3 is 15 amino acids. Trimming stripped 5 bases from V and 4 bases from J, with 17 bases between. Here the CDR3 DNA reads TGTGCCAGCAGTCATCCGAGTCAGGCTAGAGAGACCCAGTACTTC. It is translated as CASSHPSQARETQYF. Full variable domain (remainder filled in from reference TRBV25-1 and TRBJ2-5): EADIYQTPRYLVIGTGKKITLECSQTMGHDKMYWYQQDPGMELHLIHYSYGVNSTEKGDLSSESTVSRIRTEHFPLTLESARPSHTSQYLCASSHPSQARETQYFGPGTRLLVL.

As regards this clonotype: One junction end disagrees with the germline gene, perhaps due to a read error. This chain links TRBV7-2 with TRBJ2-3; TRBD1 or TRBD2 may be the D gene (5 bases each). Germline V CDR1 and CDR2: SGHTA, FQGNSA. The CDR3 is 15 residues long. The CDR3 reads CAGSLSSRGADTQYF. The CDR3 coding sequence is TGTGCCGGCAGCTTATCCTCTCGGGGCGCAGATACGCAGTATTTT.

This clonotype was seen a few times. A much bigger clone sits one base away, suggesting this may be a read error. The chain couples TRBV20-1 to TRBJ2-3, with D unclear. The V gene's germline CDR1 is DFQATT and CDR2 SNEGSKA (reference sequence). This CDR3 spans 12 amino acids. CDR3 sequence reads: CRADMITDTQYF. CDR3 in DNA: TGCAGGGCAGATATGATCACAGATACGCAGTATTTT.

This clonotype was counted a few times. This sequence joins TRBV6-1 and TRBJ1-2; D is unclear. Germline values: CDR1 MNHNS, CDR2 SASEGT. V lost 7 bases and J 0 bases, leaving 24 bases between the germline ends. The CDR3 loop spans 18 amino acids. The CDR3 nucleotides are TGTGCCAGCATGAGGGCCTTCGCCGACCCGGTGCCTAACTATGGCTACACCTTC. The encoded protein is CASMRAFADPVPNYGYTF.

Remarks on this clonotype: The junction departs from germline at one end; a sequencing error may be responsible. This chain uses TRBV4-2 with TRBJ2-5; D is unresolved. CDR1 is LGHNA and CDR2 is YNFKEQ in the germline V gene. The CDR3 is made up of 15 amino acids. CDR3 protein: CANSQAEGILETQYF. CDR3 bases: TGTGCCAACAGCCAAGCTGAAGGGATATTGGAGACCCAGTACTTC.

This clonotype was seen more than once but under ten times. The genes are TRBV7-2 and TRBJ2-5; the D gene is possibly TRBD2 (6 bases). The CDR3 is 14 residues long. V lost 5 bases and J lost 2, with 12 bases in between. Germline assignment: CDR1 SGHTA and CDR2 FQGNSA. Here the CDR3 reads CASSLEGRQETQYF. The CDR3 DNA is TGTGCCAGCAGCCTCGAGGGGAGGCAAGAGACCCAGTACTTC.

In its sample, this clonotype was seen once. A junction boundary mismatches the germline segment, possibly from a read error. The V call is TRBV4-2, the J call TRBJ2-5; a possible D gene is TRBD2 (6 bases). The CDR3 covers 14 residues. The V gene's germline CDR1 is LGHNA and CDR2 YNFKEQ. DNA of the CDR3: TGTGCCTGCAGCCAAGGGGACCGCGGGAAGACCCAGTACTTC. This translates into CACSQGDRGKTQYF.

This chain joins TRBV18 and TRBJ2-5, with 9 bases lining up with TRBD2. The J call may be faulty, since TRBJ2-7 better matches the DNA end. Germline CDR1 is KGHSH and CDR2 is LQKENI. CDR3 length equals 14 residues. CDR3 sequence: CASSRSGGRPEQYF. The CDR3 DNA follows: TGTGCCAGCTCACGTAGCGGGGGACGACCCGAGCAGTACTTC.

The chain employs TRBV30 and TRBJ2-6; D gene unclear. The germline V gene encodes CDR1 GTSNPN and CDR2 SVGIG (reference sequence). The CDR3 runs to 11 residues. CDR3 sequence: CAISGANVLTF. CDR3 DNA sequence: TGTGCAATCTCTGGGGCCAACGTCCTGACTTTC.

The rearrangement joins TRBV7-2 to TRBJ2-2; no definite D call. From germline, CDR1 is SGHTA and CDR2 FQGNSA. V lost 2 bases and J lost 7, with 5 bases in between. The CDR3 loop spans 12 amino acids. CDR3 coding DNA: TGTGCCAGCAGCTTATCCCTCGGGGAGCTGTTTTTT. Amino acid sequence: CASSLSLGELFF.

This clonotype was observed many times. V and J are TRBV25-1 and TRBJ1-2; D gene ambiguous. The CDR3 runs 12 residues. Looked up from germline, CDR1 is MGHDK and CDR2 is SYGVNS. V lost 5 bases, J lost 2 bases, and 6 bases lay in between. The CDR3 loop reads CASSRENYGYTF. The CDR3 DNA reads as TGTGCCAGCAGTAGGGAGAACTATGGCTACACCTTC.

This clonotype was seen only once. This CDR3 reads CASSDRQGPKNIQYF. The CDR3 region has the DNA TGTGCCAGCAGTGACAGGCAGGGACCCAAAAACATTCAGTACTTC. This sequence joins TRBV6-4 and TRBJ2-4; D possibly uses TRBD1 or TRBD2 (5 bases each). This CDR3 is built from 15 residues. Germline V gives CDR1 MRHNA, CDR2 SNTAGT. The V gene lost 2 bases and the J gene lost 2 bases, with 10 bases spanning the gap.

This clonotype was seen more than once but under ten times. The chain has TRBV20-1 and TRBJ2-1, with 9 bases fitting TRBD2. With V trimmed by 1 base and J by 3 bases, 7 bases remained unmatched. This CDR3 is built from 16 residues. In germline, CDR1 is DFQATT, CDR2 SNEGSKA (reference sequence). Written as DNA, the CDR3 is TGCAGTGCTAGAGGTTCCCTAGCGGGGTTCTACAATGAGCAGTTCTTC. Its translation is CSARGSLAGFYNEQFF.